Listed below are T cell receptor beta chains from one sample, sequenced in a study of blood T cell repertoires in COVID-19. Measured with immunoSEQ multiplex PCR; TCRdb has only the in-frame clones, and not every one. The repertoire holds 150,000 to 200,000 clones, about four fifths seen once, with about 7.2% in the top ten. The sequencing input was peripheral blood. All receptors derive from a man aged 55 to 70 with acute or convalescent COVID-19. The CDR3 runs from the conserved cysteine through the conserved F or W.

cdr3_length	v_call	j_call	cdr3_aa
12	TRBV10-3	TRBJ2-7	CAISLAGVEQYF
13	TRBV7-9	TRBJ2-7	CASSGQGAYEQYF
13	TRBV29-1	TRBJ1-2	CSVRQGGSYGYTF
16	TRBV25-1	TRBJ2-3	CASVSTRTPNTDTQYF
16	TRBV15	TRBJ1-2	CATSRDFRDREDGYTF
15	TRBV5-1	TRBJ1-4	CASSRGGRVDEKLFF
14	TRBV9	TRBJ1-2	CASSVDGRGYGYTF
14	TRBV5-1	TRBJ1-1	CASSLGNRPPEAFF
15	TRBV29-1	TRBJ2-7	CSVIGEAGSSYEQYF
14	TRBV10-3	TRBJ2-7	CAIRGSGGSYEQYF
19	TRBV4-2	TRBJ2-7	CASSQEYLAGSTRHYEQYF
16	TRBV30	TRBJ1-1	CAWAPLGQGAWREAFF
12	TRBV19	TRBJ1-6	CASSMGVGPLHF
15	TRBV2	TRBJ2-7	CASSEPGSGSYEQYF
16	TRBV5-4	TRBJ2-3	CASSPPKQGMTDTQYF
13	TRBV18	TRBJ2-7	CASSPIKQGEQYF
18	TRBV11-2	TRBJ1-3	CASRVRTGLLLAGNTIYF
14	TRBV19	TRBJ2-7	CASSMSLPSYEQYF
13	TRBV27	TRBJ1-2	CASSFQGERGYTF
15	TRBV15	TRBJ1-5	CATSRGDSDNQPQHF
14	TRBV3-1/TRBV3-2	TRBJ1-2	CASSHVQRGGGYTF
11	TRBV20-1	TRBJ2-7	CSARGPKGHNF
15	TRBV3-1/TRBV3-2	TRBJ2-1	CASRRGVESYNEQFF
15	TRBV25-1	TRBJ2-3	CASSDHRSSTDTQYF
13	TRBV4-2	TRBJ2-3	CASSPLVTDTQYF
16	TRBV7-9	TRBJ1-3	CASSLGRTSGGNTIYF
15	TRBV28	TRBJ1-5	CASSSILTGSQPQHF
16	TRBV4-3	TRBJ1-3	CASSQREGARGNTIYF
14	TRBV6-5	TRBJ2-3	CASRTQSSTDTQYF
14	TRBV6-5	TRBJ1-2	CASSLDRNAYGYTF
14	TRBV28	TRBJ1-2	CASSFRDRVAGYTF
16	TRBV6-6	TRBJ2-1	CASSSTGTSEQRKQFF
13	TRBV30	TRBJ1-6	CAWSDYRNSPLHF
16	TRBV7-8	TRBJ2-3	CASSATGGSLTDTQYF
15	TRBV18	TRBJ2-7	CASSPPGLGLLEQYF
16	TRBV19	TRBJ1-5	CASSSGEGRSNQPQHF
13	TRBV6-6	TRBJ1-2	CASKPRGADGYTF